This passage covers 20 T cell receptor beta chains from one sample sequenced in a study of post-analysis software for immune sequencing data. Study-wide points: With TRBV5-6, TRBV5-1 and TRBV20-1 included, about five TRBV segments were more frequent in patients than in controls.

TCR beta libraries were prepared from cDNA with unique molecular identifiers. One entry per CDR3 protein results from TCRdb running MiXCR on the PCR reads. The sample carries 650,000 to 900,000 distinct CDR3 sequences, about half recorded once. These TCRs are of unknown antigen specificity. The sequenced sample was blood. The receptors stem from a girl aged 10 to 17 with multiple sclerosis.

The chain has TRBV29-1 and TRBJ2-1, with D perhaps TRBD1 (6 bases). The CDR3 length is 12 residues. V lost 1 base and J lost 8, with 9 bases in between. CDR1 SQVTM and CDR2 ANQGSEA come from the germline V gene. The CDR3 reads CSVEVQGDEQFF. The CDR3 DNA sequence: TGCAGCGTTGAAGTACAGGGCGATGAGCAGTTCTTC.

The chain has TRBV7-6 and TRBJ1-2, with TRBD1 matching over 8 bases. V shed 1 base and J 6 bases; nucleotides not matched to a gene: 7. The CDR3 runs 15 residues. Germline-derived CDR1 and CDR2 are SGHVS and FNYEAQ. CDR3 in amino acids: CASSLGGQDSDGYTF. In DNA, the CDR3 is TGTGCCAGCAGCTTAGGGGGACAGGACTCGGATGGCTACACCTTC.

The chain couples TRBV29-1 to TRBJ2-3; D ambiguous. Germline CDR1 and CDR2: SQVTM and ANQGSEA. Trimming left V 2 bases short and J 1 base short, with 4 bases between. The CDR3 sequence is 12 residues long. CDR3 residues: CSVEFGTDTQYF. The CDR3 coding sequence is TGCAGCGTTGAATTTGGCACAGATACGCAGTATTTT.

The V gene is TRBV28, the J gene TRBJ1-5; 8 nucleotides agree with TRBD1. V was clipped by 5 bases and J by 3 bases; unmatched bases: 6. This CDR3 is 15 amino acids long. CDR1 MDHEN and CDR2 SYDVKM come from the germline V gene. CDR3: CASSRRTGTNQPQHF. The CDR3 DNA is TGTGCCAGCAGTCGCAGGACAGGGACCAATCAGCCCCAGCATTTT.

This clonotype showed up just a few times. J is TRBJ2-1 and V is TRBV27; 8 nucleotides agree with TRBD2. Germline loops: CDR1 MNHEY, CDR2 SMNVEV (reference sequence). Unmatched junction bases numbered 7, after V lost 3 bases and J lost 0 bases. The CDR3 has 17 residues. DNA of the CDR3: TGTGCCAGCAGTTTGGGGTCGAGCGGGAGCTCCTACAATGAGCAGTTCTTC. This sequence encodes CASSLGSSGSSYNEQFF.

The rearrangement joins TRBV5-1 to TRBJ2-5; tentatively, D is TRBD1 or TRBD2 (5 bases each). The CDR3 contains 14 residues. Germline values: CDR1 SGHRS, CDR2 YFSETQ. The V and J ends lost 6 bases and 2 bases respectively, with 14 bases between them. As DNA, the CDR3 is TGCGCCAGCACCCCTATGGGGGTTCAAGAGACCCAGTACTTC. Translating gives CASTPMGVQETQYF.

V is TRBV12-3 or TRBV12-4 and J is TRBJ2-1, with D perhaps matching TRBD2 (5 bases). The CDR3 sequence is 18 residues long. Between the trimmed V and J ends, which lost 5 bases and 0 bases, there was a span of 20 bases. The CDR3 DNA reads TGTGCCAGCAGTCAAGGTGGACTGGCGATTAGCTCCTACAATGAGCAGTTCTTC. Its translation: CASSQGGLAISSYNEQFF.

As to this clonotype: An end of the junction does not agree with germline; a read error may underlie this. The chain links TRBV7-8 to TRBJ2-6, with TRBD1 as a possible D gene (6 bases). Germline CDR1 and CDR2: SGHVS and FQNEAQ. This CDR3 is built from 15 residues. This CDR3 is CASSSQGSGANVPTF. CDR3 coding DNA: TGTGCCAGCAGCTCCCAGGGGAGTGGGGCCAACGTCCCGACTTTC.

The chain uses TRBV2 and TRBJ2-5; 13 bases agree with TRBD2. Germline loops: CDR1 SNHLY, CDR2 FYNNEI. The junction had 8 bases not matched to a gene; V was cut back by 6 bases and J by 4 bases. The CDR3 covers 16 residues. In DNA form, the CDR3 reads TGTGCCAGCAGCTGGACTAGCGGGAGAAGAAGAGAGACCCAGTACTTC. Translated, it gives CASSWTSGRRRETQYF.

The rearrangement uses TRBV11-2 and TRBJ2-7, with a possible D match to TRBD2 (6 bases). The length of the CDR3 is 14 residues. The germline V and J ends were trimmed by 8 bases and 0 bases, with 14 bases remaining between them. Germline V gene data show CDR1 as SGHAT and CDR2 as FQNNGV. This chain's CDR3 is CASQAGTYSYEQYF. The CDR3 region has the DNA TGTGCCAGCCAAGCGGGTACTTACTCCTACGAGCAGTACTTC. The whole variable domain, remainder taken from reference TRBV11-2 and TRBJ2-7, is EAGVAQSPRYKIIEKRQSVAFWCNPISGHATLYWYQQILGQGPKLLIQFQNNGVVDDSQLPKDRFSAERLKGVDSTLKIQPAKLEDSAVYLCASQAGTYSYEQYFGPGTRLTVT.

The chain links TRBV12-3 or TRBV12-4 to TRBJ2-3, with 7 bases that match TRBD2. The CDR3 has 17 amino acids. V dropped 4 bases and J dropped 4; count of bases not matched to a gene: 14. The chain's CDR3 is CASSSAPGLLRSDTQYF. The CDR3 nucleotides are TGTGCCAGCAGTTCTGCGCCGGGACTACTACGATCAGATACGCAGTATTTT.

The chain joins TRBV9 to TRBJ2-1, with a possible D match to TRBD2 (6 bases). CDR3 length: 20 amino acids. Looked up from germline, CDR1 is SGDLS and CDR2 is YYNGEE. Trimming left V 0 bases short and J 0 bases short, with 22 bases between. CDR3 sequence: CASSVASGSIGFSSYNEQFF. The CDR3 DNA reads TGTGCCAGCAGCGTAGCTTCCGGGAGTATAGGGTTTAGCTCCTACAATGAGCAGTTCTTC.

The DNA for the CDR3 is TGTGCCAGCTCACCACCCTCCGGGACTAGCGGGACTCGGTTGCAGTACTTC. It codes for CASSPPSGTSGTRLQYF. The rearrangement joins TRBV18 to TRBJ2-7; TRBD2 agrees at 13 bases. Germline V gives CDR1 KGHSH, CDR2 LQKENI. With 0 bases clipped from V and 9 bases from J, the junction kept 11 bases outside the gene matches. The CDR3 runs to 17 residues.

Concerning this clonotype itself: One end of the junction is discordant with germline, which a read error may explain. The rearrangement joins TRBV6-6 to TRBJ2-5; 7 bases align to TRBD2. The CDR3 extends over 16 amino acids. Per germline, CDR1 MNHNY and CDR2 SVGAGI (reference sequence). CDR3 protein: CAGSYEPRGGKETQYF. The CDR3 nucleotides read TGTGCCGGCAGTTACGAGCCGCGCGGGGGAAAAGAGACCCAGTACTTC.

The chain has TRBV12-3 or TRBV12-4 and TRBJ2-7; 7 nucleotides line up with TRBD2. CDR3 size: 13 residues. V was pared by 2 bases and J by 6 bases, with 4 bases of the junction left unmatched. CDR3 sequence: CASSLRGGSEQYF. CDR3 sequence (DNA): TGTGCCAGCAGTTTACGGGGAGGGTCCGAGCAGTACTTC.

The chain joins TRBV5-5 to TRBJ2-3, with D unresolved. Germline V gene lookup returns CDR1 SGHKS and CDR2 YYEKEE (reference sequence). V lost 3 bases to trimming and J lost 2 bases, with 10 bases between them. There are 14 residues in the CDR3. The CDR3 reads CASSWDLPTDTQYF. CDR3 DNA: TGTGCCAGCAGCTGGGATTTACCCACAGATACGCAGTATTTT.

This clonotype has at least ten counts. The chain combines TRBV12-3 or TRBV12-4 with TRBJ2-1; 10 bases line up with TRBD2. After removal of 5 bases from V and 7 bases from J, the junction contained 5 bases not matched to a gene. The CDR3 spans 14 residues. The CDR3 loop reads CASSRLAGANEQFF. The CDR3 DNA reads as TGTGCCAGCAGTCGCCTAGCGGGAGCGAATGAGCAGTTCTTC.

V gene TRBV20-1 combines with J gene TRBJ2-3; a possible D gene is TRBD2 (5 bases). The CDR3 runs to 13 residues. CDR1 is DFQATT, CDR2 SNEGSKA, per germline (reference sequence). V dropped 5 bases and J dropped 4 bases, with 13 bases sitting between them. The CDR3 DNA follows: TGCAGTGCTGTAGGCCCCGGGGCAGATACGCAGTATTTT. Translated: CSAVGPGADTQYF.

This clonotype was recorded a few times. This chain connects TRBV27 to TRBJ1-2; D perhaps matches TRBD1 (5 bases). CDR1 MNHEY and CDR2 SMNVEV come from the germline V gene (reference sequence). The CDR3 length is 13 residues. Trimming cost V 1 base and J 7 bases, with 10 bases left between them. CDR3: CASSLWGSGGYTF. CDR3 DNA: TGTGCCAGCAGTTTATGGGGGAGCGGTGGCTACACCTTC.

The chain combines TRBV6-5 with TRBJ1-1; 7 bases align to TRBD1. CDR3 size: 14 residues. CDR1 and CDR2 (germline): MNHEY, SVGAGI. V dropped 1 base and J dropped 1; count of bases not matched to a gene: 0. For the CDR3, the DNA is TGTGCCAGCAGTTACTACAGGGGGAACACTGAAGCTTTCTTT. Amino acids: CASSYYRGNTEAFF.